This T cell receptor (beta chain) appears in the sequencing data of a study of shared T cell receptors in the human thymus. The V segment lost 6 bases and the J segment 5 bases; nucleotides outside the gene matches: 4. CDR3 length: 13 amino acids. CDR1 SQVTM and CDR2 ANQGSEA come from the germline V gene. Produced via immunoSEQ multiplex PCR; TCRdb's table is partial and in-frame only. The sample has 600,000 or so clones, 70% to 90% seen once; the top ten hold 0.0094%. The sample also formed part of further work on human thymus T cells. Per that paper: The study used thymus tissue resected during corrective heart surgery.

V and J are TRBV29-1 and TRBJ2-2; TRBD1 aligns across 9 bases. Sequenced sample: thymocytes. The sequence was obtained from a boy under three years old with a congenital heart defect. The CDR3 here is CSVVTGGTGELFF. The CDR3, as DNA: TGCAGCGTGGTGACAGGGGGGACCGGGGAGCTGTTTTTT.